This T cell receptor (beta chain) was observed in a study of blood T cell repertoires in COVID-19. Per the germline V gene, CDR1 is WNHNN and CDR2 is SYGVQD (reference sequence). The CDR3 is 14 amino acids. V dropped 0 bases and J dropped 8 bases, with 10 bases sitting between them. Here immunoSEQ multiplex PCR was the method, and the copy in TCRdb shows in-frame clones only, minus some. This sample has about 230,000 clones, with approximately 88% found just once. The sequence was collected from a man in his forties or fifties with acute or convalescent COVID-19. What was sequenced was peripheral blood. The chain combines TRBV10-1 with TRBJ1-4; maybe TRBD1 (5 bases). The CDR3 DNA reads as TGCGCCAGCAGTGAGTCGGGGCGCCCCGAAAAACTGTTTTTT. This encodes CASSESGRPEKLFF.